The clone carrying this T cell receptor beta chain was found a few times. This record comes from a study of blood T cells in healthy people across ages. A J-beta primer mix and a sample-barcoded 5' primer were used in a second PCR of about 7 to 12 cycles. TCRdb called the 5' RACE reads again in MiXCR, with one record for every CDR3 protein. The data show around 500,000 distinct CDR3 sequences, approximately 26% seen once. Trimming left V 3 bases short and J 8 bases short, with 16 bases between. CDR3 length: 14 amino acids. CDR1 is SGHAT and CDR2 is FQNNGV in the germline V gene. These data were likewise used in another study, on T cells of mothers and their children.

This TCR came from a boy younger than 10 in good health. Input material: blood. This chain uses TRBV11-2 with TRBJ1-1, with D perhaps matching TRBD1 (5 bases). The chain's CDR3 is CASSFRALSTEAFF. In DNA, the CDR3 is TGTGCCAGCAGCTTCAGGGCCCTCTCCACCGAAGCTTTCTTT. Complete variable domain (other parts from reference TRBV11-2 and TRBJ1-1): EAGVAQSPRYKIIEKRQSVAFWCNPISGHATLYWYQQILGQGPKLLIQFQNNGVVDDSQLPKDRFSAERLKGVDSTLKIQPAKLEDSAVYLCASSFRALSTEAFFGQGTRLTVV.